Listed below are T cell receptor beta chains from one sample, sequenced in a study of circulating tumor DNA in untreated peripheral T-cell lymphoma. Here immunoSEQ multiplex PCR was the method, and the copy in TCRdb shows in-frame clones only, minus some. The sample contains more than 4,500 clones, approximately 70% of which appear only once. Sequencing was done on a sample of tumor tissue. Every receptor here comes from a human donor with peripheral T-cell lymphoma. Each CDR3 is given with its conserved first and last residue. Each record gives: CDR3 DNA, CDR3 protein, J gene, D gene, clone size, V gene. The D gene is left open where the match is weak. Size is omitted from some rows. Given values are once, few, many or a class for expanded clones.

TGCGCCAGCAGCTTGATGGGCATGGACAATGAGCAGTTCTTC	CASSLMGMDNEQFF	TRBJ2-1	-	-	TRBV5-1
TGTGCCAGCAGTCGAGGAGGGGAGGGAGGAGGCTACGAGCAGTACTTC	CASSRGGEGGGYEQYF	TRBJ2-7	TRBD2	-	TRBV28
-	CASSQFAGGSTEAFF	TRBJ1-1	-	-	TRBV1
TGCGCCAGCAGCTTGGGGGGACTAGCCGGTGAGACCCAGTACTTC	CASSLGGLAGETQYF	TRBJ2-5	TRBD2	-	TRBV5-1
TGTGCCAGCAGCTCCCTCGGGACTAGCGGGAGTAATGAGCAGTTCTTC	CASSSLGTSGSNEQFF	TRBJ2-1	TRBD2	-	TRBV28
TGTGCCAGCAGCTCCGCCGGAGGTGTACCAACCTACGAGCAGTACTTC	CASSSAGGVPTYEQYF	TRBJ2-7	-	-	TRBV11-3
TGTGCCAGCAGTTTGGTATCGCAGGGGGCCACCTACAATGAGCAGTTCTTC	CASSLVSQGATYNEQFF	TRBJ2-1	TRBD1	-	TRBV28
TGTGCCAGCACCCGACAGGGGGCGAACACCGGGGAGCTGTTTTTT	CASTRQGANTGELFF	TRBJ2-2	TRBD1	-	TRBV18
TGTGCCAGCAGGACAGGACACTATGGCTACACCTTC	CASRTGHYGYTF	TRBJ1-2	-	few	TRBV6-8
TGTGCCAGCAGCTTAGAGGGTAACACCGGGGAGCTGTTTTTT	CASSLEGNTGELFF	TRBJ2-2	-	once	TRBV11-3
TGTGCCAGCAGTTATGGTAGCGGCTACGAGCAGTACTTC	CASSYGSGYEQYF	TRBJ2-7	-	-	TRBV6-8
TGTGCCAGTAGTGCCGGGACGCAAGCTCTACATGGCTACACCTTC	CASSAGTQALHGYTF	TRBJ1-2	-	-	TRBV19
TGCAGCGTTGAAGCGGGAGGCACAGATACGCAGTATTTT	CSVEAGGTDTQYF	TRBJ2-3	-	-	TRBV29-1
TGCAGCGTTGAAGAGAGGCGGGTGGTAGATACGCAGTATTTT	CSVEERRVVDTQYF	TRBJ2-3	-	few	TRBV29-1
TGTGCCAGCAGTGAAACTGGATCGAGGGAGCTGTTTTTT	CASSETGSRELFF	TRBJ2-2	-	-	TRBV9
TGTGCCAGCAGTTCAGGTGTCAAATTGAATGAGCAGTTCTTC	CASSSGVKLNEQFF	TRBJ2-1	-	-	TRBV28
TGCGCCAGCAGCCAAGAGCGAGCGCGCAATGAGCAGTTCTTC	CASSQERARNEQFF	TRBJ2-1	-	-	TRBV23-1
TGTGCCAGTAGTACCAGACCCCCAGATACGCAGTATTTT	CASSTRPPDTQYF	TRBJ2-3	-	-	TRBV19
TGTGCCACCAGCAGAGATCCGGGATTTAACACCGGGGAGCTGTTTTTT	CATSRDPGFNTGELFF	TRBJ2-2	-	-	TRBV15
TGTGCCAGCAGCTTAGCGCCCAGGGGACCCGGGGAGCTGTTTTTT	CASSLAPRGPGELFF	TRBJ2-2	-	-	TRBV7-6
TGTGCCAGCTCACCACCGGGGGTTGCCTACAATGAGCAGTTCTTC	CASSPPGVAYNEQFF	TRBJ2-1	-	-	TRBV18
TGTGCCACCAGCACGTATAAGAACAGGTACGAGCAGTACTTC	CATSTYKNRYEQYF	TRBJ2-7	-	hyperexpanded	TRBV15
TGTGCCAGCAGTGAAGCGTGGTATGGTAGAGGGGAGAATAGCAATCAGCCCCAGCATTTT	CASSEAWYGRGENSNQPQHF	TRBJ1-5	-	-	TRBV6-7
TGTGCCAGCTCCGGGGAAGGTTGGAACATTCAGTACTTC	CASSGEGWNIQYF	TRBJ2-4	-	-	TRBV28
TGCGCCAGCAGCCCTGCAGGGACTAGGTACGAGACCCAGTACTTC	CASSPAGTRYETQYF	TRBJ2-5	TRBD2	-	TRBV5-1
TGTGCCAGTAAGCTAGCGGGAGGGTCCTACGAGCAGTACTTC	CASKLAGGSYEQYF	TRBJ2-7	TRBD2	few	TRBV19
TGTGCCAGCAGTTCCGGACAGGGCGTTTCCTACAATGAGCAGTTCTTC	CASSSGQGVSYNEQFF	TRBJ2-1	TRBD1	few	TRBV25-1
TGTGCCAGCAGCTTGTCTGCCCTTGGCGGGGCCAACGTCCTGACTTTC	CASSLSALGGANVLTF	TRBJ2-6	-	-	TRBV7-7
TGTGCCAGCAGCTTATATCCCAGGGGCTACGAGCAGTACTTC	CASSLYPRGYEQYF	TRBJ2-7	-	few	TRBV11-3
TGTGCCAGCAGCTTAGGACAGCTACTAAACTATGGCTACACCTTC	CASSLGQLLNYGYTF	TRBJ1-2	-	few	TRBV11-3
TGTGCCAGCAGAGAGGGGTTCAGGACAGATACGCAGTATTTT	CASREGFRTDTQYF	TRBJ2-3	-	-	TRBV2
TGTGCCAGCAGCGACGGAGGGCCCGATACGCAGTATTTT	CASSDGGPDTQYF	TRBJ2-3	-	-	TRBV9
TGTGCCAGTAGTGCCGGACAGGGGATTACTTACACCTTC	CASSAGQGITYTF	TRBJ1-2	TRBD1	-	TRBV19
TGTGCCAGCAGCCAAGAAGGACAGGGGAAATACGAGCAGTACTTC	CASSQEGQGKYEQYF	TRBJ2-7	TRBD1	-	TRBV14
TGTGCCAGTAGTATGGACGGATACTATAGGACAGGAGAAAACTATGGCTACACCTTC	CASSMDGYYRTGENYGYTF	TRBJ1-2	TRBD1	few	TRBV19
TGCGCCAGCAGCTTGGACGTCGGGAGGGCCAACGAGCAGTACTTC	CASSLDVGRANEQYF	TRBJ2-7	TRBD2	-	TRBV5-1
TGTGCCAGTAGTATGACAGGGGGGGGCACAGATACGCAGTATTTT	CASSMTGGGTDTQYF	TRBJ2-3	TRBD1	-	TRBV19
TGCGCCAGCAGCTTGGCAGGGTGGGACACCGGGGAGCTGTTTTTT	CASSLAGWDTGELFF	TRBJ2-2	-	-	TRBV5-1
TGTGCCAGCTCAGGACAGGGGGCGCGCGGCACAGATACGCAGTATTTT	CASSGQGARGTDTQYF	TRBJ2-3	TRBD1	few	TRBV18
TGTGCCAGCAGCTCCGGACATCGCACAGATACGCAGTATTTT	CASSSGHRTDTQYF	TRBJ2-3	-	few	TRBV11-3
TGTGCCAGCAGTTCACGGACTAAAAGAGGGGAGTTTAGCTCCTACAATGAGCAGTTCTTC	CASSSRTKRGEFSSYNEQFF	TRBJ2-1	-	once	TRBV6-8